These 8 T cell receptor beta chains came from one sample sequenced in a study of T cells after yellow fever vaccination (dated by TCRdb to about 2019). Receptors were amplified or captured by 5' RACE. Reads for this sample came from an Illumina HiSeq 2500. The raw public data were reprocessed by TCRdb itself: fastp quality trimming at Q25, MiXCR clonotype calling, in-frame beta chains only. Each entry is one CDR3 protein sequence, shown with its most common DNA and genes. The sample data list over 130,000 distinct CDR3 sequences, and about 8% of these were observed just once. The ten largest clonotypes hold roughly 0.73% of the sample. The treatment or condition label on this specimen signifies: live attenuated yellow fever vaccine strain. Here the sequenced sample was CD4+ T cells sorted from PBMCs, taken 5 days after the yellow fever booster vaccination. Receptors originate from a man aged 30-40 years who received the YFV17D yellow fever vaccine.

This chain connects TRBV5-1 to TRBJ2-2; no firm D call. Per the germline V gene, CDR1 is SGHRS and CDR2 is YFSETQ. V shed 3 bases and J shed 2 bases, with 5 bases lying between them. This CDR3 spans 13 amino acids. The DNA of the CDR3 is TGCGCCAGCAGCTCGGACAACACCGGGGAGCTGTTTTTT. Translated: CASSSDNTGELFF. Full variable domain (missing parts from reference TRBV5-1 and TRBJ2-2): KAGVTQTPRYLIKTRGQQVTLSCSPISGHRSVSWYQQTPGQGLQFLFEYFSETQRNKGNFPGRFSGRQFSNSRSEMNVSTLELGDSALYLCASSSDNTGELFFGEGSRLTVL.

This clonotype was recorded many times. V usage is TRBV5-1 and J usage is TRBJ2-1; 8 nucleotides agree with TRBD1. CDR1 SGHRS and CDR2 YFSETQ come from the germline V gene. This CDR3 spans 12 amino acids. The V and J ends lost 4 bases and 9 bases, in that order; junction bases with no gene match: 3. The CDR3 region has the DNA TGCGCCAGCAGCAAAGGACAGGGTGAGCAGTTCTTC. Its protein product is CASSKGQGEQFF.

This clonotype has a count of ten or more. The CDR3 bases are TGTGCCAGCAGTTTGGGGGTAAGAGGGACGGTGCAGTACTTC. Protein product: CASSLGVRGTVQYF. J is TRBJ2-7 and V is TRBV12-3 or TRBV12-4, with D perhaps being TRBD1 or TRBD2 (5 bases each). The V end lost 3 bases, the J end lost 9 bases, and 18 bases lay between the germline ends. This CDR3 spans 14 amino acids.

This clonotype was seen at least ten times. V gene TRBV18 combines with J gene TRBJ2-7, with no clear D. V gave up 0 bases and J gave up 0 bases, with 3 bases separating them. The V gene's germline CDR1 is KGHSH and CDR2 LQKENI. This CDR3 contains 13 residues. The CDR3 protein is CASSPPSSYEQYF. The CDR3 bases are TGTGCCAGCTCACCACCTAGCTCCTACGAGCAGTACTTC. The entire variable domain, with the rest obtained from reference TRBV18 and TRBJ2-7, is as follows: NAGVMQNPRHLVRRRGQEARLRCSPMKGHSHVYWYRQLPEEGLKFMVYLQKENIIDESGMPKERFSAEFPKEGPSILRIQQVVRGDSAAYFCASSPPSSYEQYFGPGTRLTVT.

This clonotype was observed at least ten times. The V gene is TRBV7-9, the J gene TRBJ2-7; D is unresolved. Germline-derived CDR1 and CDR2 are SEHNR and FQNEAQ (reference sequence). The CDR3 has 15 residues. V dropped 5 bases and J dropped 3 bases, with 17 bases sitting between them. The CDR3 spells CASSPNGLVFYEQYF. The CDR3 DNA follows: TGTGCCAGCAGCCCCAATGGGCTAGTCTTCTACGAGCAGTACTTC.

This clonotype was found many times. The chain has TRBV20-1 and TRBJ2-4, with 10 bases aligning to TRBD1. After removal of 3 bases from V and 7 bases from J, the junction contained 6 bases not matched to a gene. The CDR3 is 14 amino acids. The germline CDR1 and CDR2 sequences are DFQATT and SNEGSKA (reference sequence). The CDR3: CSASHGTGENIQYF. The CDR3 coding sequence is TGCAGTGCTAGTCACGGGACAGGGGAGAACATTCAGTACTTC.

The V call is TRBV4-3, the J call TRBJ1-4; no clear D. Germline CDR1 LGHNA, CDR2 YSLEER. This CDR3 comprises 12 residues. V was cut by 2 bases and J by 8 bases, with 6 bases left in between. As DNA, the CDR3 is TGCGCCAGCAGCCAAAGGCGGGAAAAACTGTTTTTT. Its translation: CASSQRREKLFF.

There are many counts of this clonotype. The gene calls are TRBV11-3 and TRBJ2-2; 12 bases match TRBD2. V shed 5 bases and J 5 bases; nucleotides not matched to a gene: 6. Germline V gene sequence: CDR1 SGHNT, CDR2 YENEEA. The CDR3 is 16 amino acids. The CDR3 DNA reads as TGTGCCAGCAGCCCGACTAGCGGGAGACCAACCGGGGAGCTGTTTTTT. Translating it yields CASSPTSGRPTGELFF.